Here is one T cell receptor beta chain with its context. No antigen is known for it. The sample is drawn from a study of T cell responses to AZD1222 COVID-19 vaccine. Study results and caveats: Clonal diversity was possibly underestimated; the donors were predominantly white British and more often female.

This CDR3 comprises 14 residues. The germline V and J ends were trimmed by 4 bases and 10 bases, with 18 bases remaining between them. The germline V gene has CDR1 LGHDT and CDR2 YNNKEL (reference sequence). Sequencing used immunoSEQ multiplex PCR; TCRdb keeps in-frame clones, though not all of them. The repertoire consists of about 39,000 clones, with approximately 85% occurring once and the leading ten covering 26%. The sample in question was peripheral blood, obtained 28 days after the second dose of the MenACWY control vaccine. This sequence was found in an adult who received the MenACWY meningococcal vaccine as a control. This sequence joins TRBV3-1 (or the pseudogene TRBV3-2) and TRBJ2-3; D might be TRBD2 (5 bases). Here the CDR3 reads CASSPEPASSAQYF. As DNA, the CDR3 is TGTGCCAGCAGCCCCGAACCTGCTAGCTCGGCGCAGTATTTT.